This entry lists 25 T cell receptor beta chains sequenced from one sample in a study of blood T cell repertoires in COVID-19. The assay was immunoSEQ multiplex PCR, and TCRdb's table has in-frame clones only and misses some. The table shows under 150,000 clones, with approximately 87% occurring only once. Sequencing was performed on peripheral blood. The origin of the receptors is a man in his 70s with active COVID-19.

The chain links TRBV28 to TRBJ1-6, with no clear D. V was shortened by 3 bases and J by 9 bases, with 15 bases between the two germline ends. The germline V gene has CDR1 MDHEN and CDR2 SYDVKM. This CDR3 contains 15 residues. CDR3 region: CASSLVVVVGSPLHF. The CDR3 DNA sequence: TGTGCCAGCAGTTTGGTGGTGGTAGTCGGTTCACCCCTCCACTTT.

The J gene is TRBJ2-5, the V gene TRBV6-5; 8 bases are a match to TRBD2. J gave up 3 bases and V 8 bases, and 8 bases lay outside the gene matches. This CDR3 has 14 residues. Germline V gene lookup returns CDR1 MNHEY and CDR2 SVGAGI. The CDR3 bases are TGTGCCAGCGGACGGGGGGGGCTAGAAGAGACCCAGTACTTC. Translated, it gives CASGRGGLEETQYF.

This clone was counted a few times. The gene calls are TRBV30 and TRBJ1-2; the match to TRBD1 covers 7 bases. The CDR3 length is 15 residues. J gave up 0 bases and V 3 bases, and 7 bases lay outside the gene matches. Germline V gene lookup returns CDR1 GTSNPN and CDR2 SVGIG (reference sequence). DNA for the CDR3: TGTGCCTGGAGCCCCCGCAGGGGGACTAACTATGGCTACACCTTC. Translated: CAWSPRRGTNYGYTF.

This chain joins TRBV18 and TRBJ2-1, with 13 bases fitting TRBD2. This CDR3 region has 16 residues. Germline CDR1 is KGHSH and CDR2 is LQKENI. With 3 bases clipped from V and 2 bases from J, the junction kept 1 base outside the gene matches. The CDR3 is CASSPGTSGAYNEQFF. CDR3 in DNA: TGTGCCAGCTCACCCGGGACTAGCGGGGCCTACAATGAGCAGTTCTTC. Filled out from reference TRBV18 and TRBJ2-1, the complete variable domain reads NAGVMQNPRHLVRRRGQEARLRCSPMKGHSHVYWYRQLPEEGLKFMVYLQKENIIDESGMPKERFSAEFPKEGPSILRIQQVVRGDSAAYFCASSPGTSGAYNEQFFGPGTRLTVL.

In this sample, this clone turned up once. This rearrangement joins TRBV11-2 to TRBJ1-4; 8 bases are shared with TRBD1. Germline V gives CDR1 SGHAT, CDR2 FQNNGV. With V trimmed by 2 bases and J by 7 bases, 3 bases remained unmatched. This CDR3 comprises 14 residues. The CDR3 coding sequence is TGTGCCAGCAGCTTATGGACAGGGCCTGAAAAACTGTTTTTT. Encoded protein: CASSLWTGPEKLFF.

The V call is TRBV5-4, the J call TRBJ2-7, with 9 bases identical to TRBD1. In germline, CDR1 is SGHNT, CDR2 YYREEE (reference sequence). CDR3 length: 14 amino acids. The V gene end was trimmed by 3 bases and the J gene end by 3 bases; junction bases not matched to a gene: 4. Here the CDR3 reads CASSSPGQGYEQYF. The CDR3 DNA follows: TGTGCCAGCAGCTCACCGGGACAGGGCTACGAGCAGTACTTC.

The chain uses TRBV7-2 and TRBJ2-7; 10 positions agree with TRBD2. The CDR3 has 16 residues. CDR1 is SGHTA and CDR2 is FQGNSA in the germline V gene. V lost 5 bases and J lost 3; bases outside the gene matches: 10. CDR3 nucleotide sequence: TGTGCCAGCAGCCCGGGAGCGACTAGCGGGCGCTACGAGCAGTACTTC. Its translation is CASSPGATSGRYEQYF.

The count of this clone is one. The V and J genes are TRBV27 and TRBJ2-7; D ambiguous. CDR1 and CDR2 from the germline V gene are MNHEY and SMNVEV (reference sequence). Between the trimmed V and J ends, which lost 5 bases and 2 bases, there was a span of 13 bases. The CDR3 loop spans 14 amino acids. For the CDR3, the DNA is TGTGCCAGCAGTCTCCGACACCTTCCCTACGAGCAGTACTTC. It translates to CASSLRHLPYEQYF.

The chain carries TRBV3-1 (or the pseudogene TRBV3-2) and TRBJ1-1; perhaps TRBD1 as D (6 bases). The CDR3 extends over 16 amino acids. The V and J ends lost 5 bases and 4 bases respectively, with 20 bases between them. The germline gives CDR1 LGHDT, CDR2 YNNKEL (reference sequence). CDR3 loop: CASSDPSGVVGTEAFF. The CDR3 DNA reads as TGTGCCAGCAGCGACCCCTCAGGGGTCGTCGGCACTGAAGCTTTCTTT.

The chain uses TRBV9 and TRBJ1-1; 10 bases line up with TRBD1. The CDR3 consists of 14 residues. V lost 4 bases to trimming and J lost 4 bases; unmatched junction nucleotides: 4. Germline V gene sequence: CDR1 SGDLS, CDR2 YYNGEE. Here the CDR3 reads CASSPRQGATEAFF. CDR3 DNA sequence: TGTGCCAGCAGCCCTCGACAGGGGGCCACTGAAGCTTTCTTT.

The DNA of the CDR3 is TGTGCCAGCAGCACCGGGACAGGGATAGGGGAGACCCAGTACTTC. Translation: CASSTGTGIGETQYF. The chain combines TRBV7-8 with TRBJ2-5; 9 bases match TRBD1. The CDR3 loop spans 15 amino acids. Germline CDR1 SGHVS, CDR2 FQNEAQ. The junction had 9 bases not matched to a gene; V was cut back by 5 bases and J by 5 bases.

The chain combines TRBV18 with TRBJ2-5; tentative D call: TRBD2 (5 bases). V was shortened by 0 bases and J by 5 bases, with 10 bases between the two germline ends. Germline CDR1 reads KGHSH; CDR2 reads LQKENI. The CDR3 has 14 residues. CDR3 bases: TGTGCCAGCTCACCACCCGGCTGGGAGGAGACCCAGTACTTC. Its translation: CASSPPGWEETQYF.

This clone was detected once. CDR3 nucleotide sequence: TGTGCCAGCAGCGTAGACCCGCAGGGGAACACTGAAGCTTTCTTT. Its protein is CASSVDPQGNTEAFF. The gene calls are TRBV9 and TRBJ1-1, with D maybe TRBD1 (5 bases). Trimming left V 0 bases short and J 1 base short, with 10 bases between. Germline V lookup: CDR1 SGDLS, CDR2 YYNGEE. This CDR3 comprises 15 residues.

The chain employs TRBV3-1 (or the pseudogene TRBV3-2) and TRBJ2-2, with a possible D match to TRBD2 (7 bases). Germline CDR1 is LGHDT and CDR2 is YNNKEL (reference sequence). Trimming shortened V by 8 bases and J by 0 bases, and 16 bases separated the two germline ends. The CDR3 is made up of 16 amino acids. The CDR3: CASYRGLAANTGELFF. For the CDR3, the DNA is TGTGCCAGCTACCGGGGGCTAGCGGCGAACACCGGGGAGCTGTTTTTT.

The chain carries TRBV2 and TRBJ1-2, with TRBD1 identical over 8 bases. The CDR3 loop spans 13 amino acids. V dropped 6 bases and J dropped 8; count of bases not matched to a gene: 8. CDR1 is SNHLY, CDR2 FYNNEI, per germline. CDR3 sequence (DNA): TGTGCCAGCAGGGGACAGGACCGGGGAGGCTACACCTTC. It specifies CASRGQDRGGYTF.

The chain uses TRBV9 and TRBJ1-5; the match to TRBD1 covers 7 bases. CDR1 and CDR2 from the germline V gene are SGDLS and YYNGEE. The CDR3 runs to 13 residues. Trimming cost V 2 bases and J 8 bases; bases outside gene matches: 4. DNA for the CDR3: TGTGCCAGCAGCGTCCAGGGGGGCGAGCCCCAGCATTTT. This sequence encodes CASSVQGGEPQHF.

The J gene is TRBJ2-4, the V gene TRBV19; D possibly corresponds to TRBD1 (6 bases). Germline CDR1 reads LNHDA; CDR2 reads SQIVND (reference sequence). V dropped 6 bases and J dropped 1 base, with 10 bases sitting between them. CDR3 size: 14 residues. Written as DNA, the CDR3 is TGTGCCAGTAGGATCCAGGGGGCCAAAAACATTCAGTACTTC. Protein product: CASRIQGAKNIQYF.

The V gene is TRBV30, the J gene TRBJ2-7; D uncertain. Trimming stripped 0 bases from V and 2 bases from J, with 14 bases between. The CDR3 is 15 residues long. Germline assignment: CDR1 GTSNPN and CDR2 SVGIG (reference sequence). The CDR3 loop is CAWSVRPGGPYEQYF. In nucleotides, the CDR3 is TGTGCCTGGAGTGTACGGCCTGGTGGGCCCTACGAGCAGTACTTC.

The table lists this clone with a count of one. The J gene is TRBJ2-4, the V gene TRBV18; TRBD2 aligns across 12 bases. The CDR3 extends over 18 amino acids. Trimming at V came to 1 base and at J to 0 bases, leaving 4 bases not matched to a gene. Germline loops: CDR1 KGHSH, CDR2 LQKENI. As DNA, the CDR3 is TGTGCCAGCTCACCACAAGCTAGCGGGAGGGGAGCCAAAAACATTCAGTACTTC. It translates to CASSPQASGRGAKNIQYF.

The chain uses TRBV6-1 and TRBJ2-3; 7 nucleotides line up with TRBD2. Unmatched junction bases numbered 12, after V lost 3 bases and J lost 0 bases. The germline gives CDR1 MNHNS, CDR2 SASEGT. The CDR3 has 18 residues. In nucleotides, the CDR3 is TGTGCCAGCAGTGACGGGCTAGCGGTATACTTTAGCACAGATACGCAGTATTTT. Translating it yields CASSDGLAVYFSTDTQYF.

This chain uses TRBV6-5 with TRBJ2-6, with 7 bases matching TRBD2. The CDR3 runs 15 residues. Germline assignment: CDR1 MNHEY and CDR2 SVGAGI. With V trimmed by 6 bases and J by 2 bases, 4 bases remained unmatched. The CDR3 reads CASSRGGTGANVLTF. CDR3 nucleotide sequence: TGTGCCAGCAGCCGGGGAGGGACTGGGGCCAACGTCCTGACTTTC.

This rearrangement joins TRBV7-6 to TRBJ2-2; D is possibly TRBD2 (6 bases). Trimming cost V 11 bases and J 4 bases, with 14 bases left between them. The CDR3 is 13 amino acids. Per the germline V gene, CDR1 is SGHVS and CDR2 is FNYEAQ. CDR3 sequence (DNA): TGTGCCTACCGACTCGGGGGCACCGGGGAGCTGTTTTTT. Protein sequence: CAYRLGGTGELFF.

This clone was recorded a few times. This chain uses TRBV4-2 with TRBJ2-5; TRBD2 matches at 11 bases. Germline V gene data show CDR1 as LGHNA and CDR2 as YNFKEQ. The length of the CDR3 is 15 residues. V was pared by 2 bases and J by 3 bases, with 2 bases of the junction left unmatched. The CDR3 protein is CASSQPGLAEETQYF. CDR3 in DNA: TGTGCCAGCAGCCAACCGGGACTAGCGGAAGAGACCCAGTACTTC.

The V and J genes are TRBV5-1 and TRBJ2-2, with D unclear. The V gene lost 4 bases and the J gene lost 4 bases, with 11 bases spanning the gap. This CDR3 is 14 amino acids long. Germline V lookup: CDR1 SGHRS, CDR2 YFSETQ. The chain's CDR3 is CASSTPRVTGELFF. Written as DNA, the CDR3 is TGCGCCAGCAGCACCCCCCGGGTCACCGGGGAGCTGTTTTTT.

This chain connects TRBV10-2 to TRBJ2-2, with D perhaps matching TRBD2 (6 bases). The CDR3 sequence is 14 residues long. V lost 6 bases and J 1 base, leaving 9 bases between the germline ends. Germline loops: CDR1 WSHSY, CDR2 SAAADI. CDR3 nucleotides: TGCGCCAGCAGAAGCGGGCAGAACACCGGGGAGCTGTTTTTT. Its protein is CASRSGQNTGELFF.